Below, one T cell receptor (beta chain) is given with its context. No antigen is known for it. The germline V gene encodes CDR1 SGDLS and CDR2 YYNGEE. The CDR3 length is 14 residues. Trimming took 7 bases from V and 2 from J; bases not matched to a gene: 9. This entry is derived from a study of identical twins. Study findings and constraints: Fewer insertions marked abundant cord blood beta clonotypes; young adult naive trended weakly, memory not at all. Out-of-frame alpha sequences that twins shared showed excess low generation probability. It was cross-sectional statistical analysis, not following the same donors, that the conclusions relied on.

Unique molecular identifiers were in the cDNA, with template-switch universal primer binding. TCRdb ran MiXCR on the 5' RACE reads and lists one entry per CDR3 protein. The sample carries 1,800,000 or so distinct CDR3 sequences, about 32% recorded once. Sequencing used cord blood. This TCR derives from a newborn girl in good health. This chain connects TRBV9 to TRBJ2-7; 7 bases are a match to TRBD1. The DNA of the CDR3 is TGTGCCAGCGCCCTGGAGACAGGGACCTACGAGCAGTACTTC. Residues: CASALETGTYEQYF.